This T cell receptor beta chain stems from a study of blood T cells in healthy people across ages (dated by TCRdb to between 2015 and 2016). Broadly, across the study: In model experiments, template switching captured about one uniquely barcoded TCR beta cDNA molecule for every two T cells. Using the same blood draw, the study looked at two additional independent replicas of 1 million unique cDNA reads for two donors, one aged 18 to 29 and the other aged 80 or older. Using deep sequencing normalized with unique cDNA molecular identifiers, the study measured how TCR beta repertoire diversity changes with age. Donors were grouped into four age groups: young (average roughly 17 years), middle-aged (about 38), aged (62) and long-lived (approximately 81). Results the study describes overall, beyond this receptor: Observed TCR beta diversity correlated strongly with the percentage of naive T cells measured by flow cytometry. Observed TCR beta diversity per million T cells fell roughly linearly with age, and a significant reduction was already apparent by age around 40. Donor CMV infection status was unknown, potentially confounding age-related changes in expanded clonotypes. Total diversity estimates from one million sequenced T cells were considered lower bounds and underestimates. Compared with the aged group, the long-lived group had more naive CD4+ T cells, fewer expanded clones and increased TCR diversity, a pattern suggesting age selection. Because profiling used bulk unsorted PBMCs, naive and antigen-experienced compartments could not be compared conclusively.

Receptor amplification or capture employed 5' RACE. The sequencing machine was an Illumina HiSeq 2500. A second PCR of roughly 7 to 12 cycles was run with a J-beta primer mix and a sample-barcoded 5' primer. A unique molecular identifier was introduced onto each TCR beta cDNA molecule by a template-switch 5' adaptor carrying 12 random nucleotides. Each sample yielded at least 3 million CDR3-containing paired-end reads. All of the RNA was converted into first-strand cDNA using the Mint cDNA synthesis kit, with a TRBC-specific oligonucleotide serving as the primer. All cDNA was treated with uracil-DNA glycosylase and then went through a first 18-cycle PCR with the universal primers M1SS and BC2_uni_R. The authors' analysis ran thus. For normalization, 1 million high-quality reads were randomly selected from each sample, with every read carrying a distinct molecular identifier. Instead of being binned into consensus sequences, reads with shared molecular identifiers were discarded. MiTCR, with a Q25 quality threshold and the strictest error-elimination algorithm, was used for CDR3 identification, clonotype clustering and error correction. A nonparametric unseen species model with Euler transformation was used to estimate a lower bound on total TCR beta diversity. Clones were called with MiXCR by TCRdb after fastp trimmed the public reads at Q25, and only in-frame beta chains were retained. Every entry covers one CDR3 protein and lists the most common genes and DNA from its rows. TCRdb, not the original authors, processed these V and J calls. In this sample the table shows approximately 900,000 distinct CDR3 sequences, roughly 29% of which occur a single time. Together, the top ten hold 9.5% to 13% of the sample.

The 39 donors, aged roughly 6 to 95 years, were systemically healthy Caucasian individuals from Russia. Each donor gave around 9.9 milliliters of peripheral blood, collected into EDTA-treated Vacutainer tubes. Ficoll-Paque density-gradient centrifugation was used to isolate PBMCs, with at least 7 million obtained per sample. Total RNA, at least 6 micrograms per sample, was extracted from PBMCs with Trizol reagent. For every donor, flow cytometry on a PBMC aliquot measured the percentage of naive CD45RAhigh/CD27high T cells. Of note for this clonotype: Which antigen it targets is not known. Base qualities are not recorded, but no much larger clone differs from it by a single base.

For CDR1 and CDR2, the germline V gene lists SQVTM and ANQGSEA. Compared with germline, V lacks 7 bases and J lacks 2 bases; bases without a gene match: 11. The CDR3 measures 15 amino acids from cysteine to phenylalanine. The DNA shown is the 45-base CDR3, in frame from base 1. The same data also went into a second study, on T cells of mothers and their children. That second publication adds: Donors were nine systemically healthy Caucasian individuals: three mothers and their six children. cDNA synthesis used all of the extracted RNA, with roughly 1.5 ug of RNA in each 15 ul reaction. In the second PCR, the M1S primer added sample barcodes and 2-4 random nucleotides. More than 8.5 million TCR beta CDR3 reads were obtained from each mother, and millions of reads were obtained from each child. TCR recombination output is similarly shaped by thymic selection in related and unrelated pairs, with a minor effect exerted by inherited differences. Related mother-child pairs always showed normalized repertoire overlap that was slightly higher than in unrelated mother-child pairs, though the difference was never significant. No persistent microchimeric T cell clones were found, with a detection sensitivity of approximately 94 clones per million clonotypes. To look for features that set related mother-child pairs apart from unrelated individuals, the researchers ran deep NGS to compare the TCR beta repertoires of mothers and children. On average, the children were around 11 +/- 4 years old, while the mothers were roughly 36 +/- 4 years old. After adapter ligation with NEBNext reagents, the libraries were sequenced on Illumina HiSeq 2000 with 100+100 nt paired-end reads. Mother and child libraries were prepared a month apart and sequenced in separate runs to prevent cross-contamination. For each donor, between about 450,000 and 2,300,000 distinct TCR beta clonotypes were identified. Naive TCR beta clonotypes were estimated from low-frequency clonotypes matched to each donor's FACS-determined naive share, without sorting.

The clonotype was recovered from a woman in her forties in good health. The sequenced material came from blood. The rearranged segments are TRBV29-1 and TRBJ2-7, with 10 bases matching TRBD2. The CDR3 region reads CSASTSGHRTYEQYF. The sequenced DNA is TGCAGCGCTTCGACTAGCGGGCACCGAACCTACGAGCAGTACTTC.